The rows below give T cell receptor beta chains drawn from one sample of a study of a mutant IDH1 vaccine in newly diagnosed glioma. Profiled with immunoSEQ multiplex PCR; TCRdb holds only in-frame clones, not every one. The table has 56,000 or so clones, about three quarters seen once. Antigen specificity for these receptors is unknown. Specimen: PBMCs, collected from a glioma patient whose treatment included an IDH1 peptide vaccine. The receptor set was obtained from a woman between 40 and 55 years old with glioma. Each CDR3 is given with its conserved first and last residue. Fields, in order: clone size, J gene, V gene, D gene, CDR3 protein, CDR3 DNA. D genes are given only for firm matches. Not every row has a clone size; where given, it reads once, few, many or a size class.

abundance: NA; j_gene: TRBJ2-7; v_gene: TRBV4-2; d_gene: TRBD2; CDR3aa: CASSSTSGSSYEQYF; CDR3nt: TGTGCCAGCAGCTCTACTAGCGGTAGCTCCTACGAGCAGTACTTC
abundance: NA; j_gene: TRBJ2-7; v_gene: TRBV5-1; d_gene: NA; CDR3aa: CASSLYTPYEQYF; CDR3nt: TGCGCCAGCAGCTTGTATACACCCTACGAGCAGTACTTC
abundance: NA; j_gene: TRBJ2-2; v_gene: TRBV10-3; d_gene: TRBD2; CDR3aa: CAISEAGGYTGELFF; CDR3nt: TGTGCCATCAGCGAAGCGGGGGGGTACACCGGGGAGCTGTTTTTT
abundance: NA; j_gene: TRBJ1-6; v_gene: TRBV18; d_gene: TRBD1; CDR3aa: CASSPTGTAYNSPLHF; CDR3nt: TGTGCCAGCTCACCAACCGGGACAGCCTATAATTCACCCCTCCACTTT
abundance: NA; j_gene: TRBJ1-4; v_gene: TRBV2; d_gene: NA; CDR3aa: CASRPGFTNEKLFF; CDR3nt: TGTGCCAGCAGGCCAGGGTTCACTAATGAAAAACTGTTTTTT
abundance: NA; j_gene: TRBJ2-3; v_gene: TRBV9; d_gene: NA; CDR3aa: CASSVGVGGGADTQYF; CDR3nt: TGTGCCAGCAGCGTAGGTGTCGGGGGTGGTGCAGATACGCAGTATTTT
abundance: NA; j_gene: TRBJ1-6; v_gene: TRBV10-3; d_gene: NA; CDR3aa: CAISDLNREGRNNSPLHF; CDR3nt: TGTGCCATCAGTGACTTGAACAGGGAAGGGCGTAATAATTCACCCCTCCACTTT
abundance: NA; j_gene: TRBJ2-3; v_gene: TRBV9; d_gene: TRBD2; CDR3aa: CASSVVAGGLGDTQYF; CDR3nt: TGTGCCAGCAGCGTAGTTGCGGGGGGGCTCGGAGATACGCAGTATTTT
abundance: NA; j_gene: TRBJ1-6; v_gene: TRBV10-3; d_gene: NA; CDR3aa: CAADGGQNSPLHF; CDR3nt: TGTGCCGCCGACGGGGGGCAAAATTCACCCCTCCACTTT
abundance: NA; j_gene: TRBJ2-3; v_gene: TRBV5-6; d_gene: TRBD1; CDR3aa: CASSGDRGSSDTQYF; CDR3nt: TGTGCCAGCAGCGGGGACAGGGGTTCGTCAGATACGCAGTATTTT
abundance: NA; j_gene: TRBJ2-7; v_gene: TRBV19; d_gene: NA; CDR3aa: CASSPTRAQYF; CDR3nt: TGTGCCAGTAGCCCCACAAGGGCGCAGTACTTC
abundance: NA; j_gene: TRBJ1-5; v_gene: TRBV6-6; d_gene: TRBD1; CDR3aa: CASSFGQGGWQPQHF; CDR3nt: TGTGCCAGCAGTTTCGGACAGGGGGGATGGCAGCCCCAGCATTTT
abundance: few; j_gene: TRBJ1-2; v_gene: TRBV9; d_gene: NA; CDR3aa: CASHRGGYGYTF; CDR3nt: TGTGCCAGCCATCGGGGGGGCTATGGCTACACCTTC
abundance: NA; j_gene: TRBJ1-1; v_gene: TRBV19; d_gene: TRBD1; CDR3aa: CASRIVGDRGNKAEAFF; CDR3nt: TGTGCCAGTAGGATCGTCGGGGACAGGGGCAACAAGGCTGAAGCTTTCTTT
abundance: NA; j_gene: TRBJ2-7; v_gene: TRBV11-2; d_gene: NA; CDR3aa: CASSLAGREQYF; CDR3nt: TGTGCCAGCAGCTTAGCGGGGCGCGAGCAGTACTTC
abundance: NA; j_gene: TRBJ1-1; v_gene: TRBV2; d_gene: NA; CDR3aa: CASSLGLNTEAFF; CDR3nt: TGTGCCAGCAGTTTAGGTTTGAACACTGAAGCTTTCTTT
abundance: NA; j_gene: TRBJ2-3; v_gene: TRBV30; d_gene: NA; CDR3aa: CAWKRSGGTDTQYF; CDR3nt: TGTGCCTGGAAACGTTCGGGGGGCACAGATACGCAGTATTTT
abundance: NA; j_gene: TRBJ1-1; v_gene: TRBV18; d_gene: NA; CDR3aa: CASSPPTVLAEAFF; CDR3nt: TGTGCCAGCTCACCACCGACAGTGTTGGCTGAAGCTTTCTTT
abundance: few; j_gene: TRBJ1-2; v_gene: TRBV9; d_gene: TRBD1; CDR3aa: CASSPHRGRDGYTF; CDR3nt: TGTGCCAGCAGCCCTCACAGGGGGCGGGATGGCTACACCTTC
abundance: NA; j_gene: TRBJ2-7; v_gene: TRBV27; d_gene: TRBD2; CDR3aa: CASSLTSGGAGEQYF; CDR3nt: TGTGCCAGCAGTTTAACGAGCGGGGGGGCCGGCGAGCAGTACTTC
abundance: few; j_gene: TRBJ1-1; v_gene: TRBV5-1; d_gene: TRBD1; CDR3aa: CASSGRQGARSEAFF; CDR3nt: TGCGCCAGCAGCGGGAGACAGGGGGCGAGGTCTGAAGCTTTCTTT
abundance: NA; j_gene: TRBJ2-5; v_gene: TRBV7-2; d_gene: NA; CDR3aa: CASSPPEQDRETQYF; CDR3nt: TGTGCCAGCAGCCCCCCAGAACAGGATAGAGAGACCCAGTACTTC
abundance: NA; j_gene: TRBJ2-7; v_gene: TRBV9; d_gene: NA; CDR3aa: CASSVEKFPSLSYEQYF; CDR3nt: TGTGCCAGCAGCGTAGAGAAGTTCCCTTCTCTCTCCTACGAGCAGTACTTC
abundance: NA; j_gene: TRBJ1-1; v_gene: TRBV19; d_gene: NA; CDR3aa: CASSTQGNTEAFF; CDR3nt: TGTGCCAGTAGTACACAGGGCAACACTGAAGCTTTCTTT
abundance: NA; j_gene: TRBJ2-7; v_gene: TRBV19; d_gene: TRBD1; CDR3aa: CASSPRQGATYEQYF; CDR3nt: TGTGCCAGTAGTCCCAGACAGGGGGCGACGTACGAGCAGTACTTC
abundance: NA; j_gene: TRBJ2-7; v_gene: TRBV27; d_gene: NA; CDR3aa: CASSLIIEGTTYEQYF; CDR3nt: TGTGCCAGCAGTCTTATTATAGAGGGGACCACCTACGAGCAGTACTTC
abundance: NA; j_gene: TRBJ1-1; v_gene: TRBV7-9; d_gene: NA; CDR3aa: CASSPSSRAGTEAFF; CDR3nt: TGTGCCAGCAGCCCAAGTTCCCGGGCGGGCACTGAAGCTTTCTTT
abundance: NA; j_gene: TRBJ2-7; v_gene: TRBV20-1; d_gene: NA; CDR3aa: CSAQVGEQYF; CDR3nt: TGCAGTGCTCAAGTAGGAGAGCAGTACTTC
abundance: NA; j_gene: TRBJ1-6; v_gene: TRBV5-6; d_gene: NA; CDR3aa: CASRDTENSPLHF; CDR3nt: TGTGCCAGCAGAGACACGGAAAATTCACCCCTCCACTTT
abundance: NA; j_gene: TRBJ2-5; v_gene: TRBV7-2; d_gene: TRBD2; CDR3aa: CASSSRLAGGQETQYF; CDR3nt: TGTGCCAGCAGCTCAAGACTAGCGGGGGGTCAAGAGACCCAGTACTTC
abundance: NA; j_gene: TRBJ2-5; v_gene: TRBV6-5; d_gene: TRBD2; CDR3aa: CASRPGLAFLETQYF; CDR3nt: TGTGCCAGCAGACCGGGACTAGCGTTCCTAGAGACCCAGTACTTC
abundance: NA; j_gene: TRBJ1-5; v_gene: TRBV10-1; d_gene: TRBD1; CDR3aa: CASSVASGTETSNQPQHF; CDR3nt: TGCGCCAGCAGTGTCGCTTCCGGGACAGAAACCAGCAATCAGCCCCAGCATTTT
abundance: NA; j_gene: TRBJ1-3; v_gene: TRBV7-9; d_gene: NA; CDR3aa: CASSLAIAGNTIYF; CDR3nt: TGTGCCAGCAGCTTGGCAATCGCCGGAAACACCATATATTTT
abundance: NA; j_gene: TRBJ2-3; v_gene: TRBV5-1; d_gene: NA; CDR3aa: CASSILTDFTDTQYF; CDR3nt: TGCGCCAGCAGCATACTGACAGACTTCACAGATACGCAGTATTTT
abundance: NA; j_gene: TRBJ1-3; v_gene: TRBV7-7; d_gene: NA; CDR3aa: CASSPGTAGTIYF; CDR3nt: TGTGCTAGCAGCCCCGGGACTGCCGGCACCATATATTTT
abundance: NA; j_gene: TRBJ1-1; v_gene: TRBV27; d_gene: NA; CDR3aa: CASHAAGGANTEAFF; CDR3nt: TGTGCCAGCCATGCTGCCGGGGGCGCGAACACTGAAGCTTTCTTT
abundance: NA; j_gene: TRBJ2-7; v_gene: TRBV12-5; d_gene: TRBD2; CDR3aa: CASGLPSGLGSYEQYF; CDR3nt: TGTGCTAGTGGTTTGCCTAGCGGCCTGGGTTCCTACGAGCAGTACTTC
abundance: NA; j_gene: TRBJ2-5; v_gene: TRBV11-2; d_gene: NA; CDR3aa: CASSSLPQETQYF; CDR3nt: TGTGCCAGCAGCTCTCTCCCCCAAGAGACCCAGTACTTC
abundance: NA; j_gene: TRBJ2-1; v_gene: TRBV2; d_gene: TRBD1; CDR3aa: CASSTTGGRYNEQFF; CDR3nt: TGTGCCAGCAGCACCACAGGGGGCCGGTACAATGAGCAGTTCTTC
abundance: NA; j_gene: TRBJ1-6; v_gene: TRBV14; d_gene: TRBD1; CDR3aa: CASSQGTGGHSPLHF; CDR3nt: TGTGCCAGCAGCCAGGGGACAGGGGGACATTCACCCCTCCACTTT
abundance: few; j_gene: TRBJ1-1; v_gene: TRBV5-6; d_gene: TRBD1; CDR3aa: CASSPGQGTDTEAFF; CDR3nt: TGTGCCAGCAGCCCTGGACAGGGGACCGACACTGAAGCTTTCTTT
abundance: NA; j_gene: TRBJ1-1; v_gene: TRBV11-2; d_gene: TRBD1; CDR3aa: CASSLDGGQGDTEAFF; CDR3nt: TGTGCCAGCAGCTTAGATGGAGGACAGGGGGACACTGAAGCTTTCTTT
abundance: NA; j_gene: TRBJ2-1; v_gene: TRBV5-6; d_gene: NA; CDR3aa: CASSSRGYGSYNEQFF; CDR3nt: TGTGCCAGCAGCTCTCGGGGTTACGGCTCCTACAATGAGCAGTTCTTC
abundance: NA; j_gene: TRBJ1-2; v_gene: TRBV2; d_gene: TRBD1; CDR3aa: CASRKPGQGELRGYTF; CDR3nt: TGTGCCAGCAGGAAACCGGGACAGGGGGAGTTGCGGGGCTACACCTTC
abundance: NA; j_gene: TRBJ2-7; v_gene: TRBV10-3; d_gene: TRBD2; CDR3aa: CAISVLAGEYEQYF; CDR3nt: TGTGCCATCAGTGTTCTGGCGGGGGAATACGAGCAGTACTTC
abundance: few; j_gene: TRBJ2-7; v_gene: TRBV25-1; d_gene: TRBD1; CDR3aa: CASSSANRGSHEQYF; CDR3nt: TGTGCCAGCAGCTCCGCCAACAGGGGATCCCACGAGCAGTACTTC
abundance: NA; j_gene: TRBJ2-7; v_gene: TRBV19; d_gene: NA; CDR3aa: CASSIDRQAYEQYF; CDR3nt: TGTGCCAGTAGTATAGACCGACAGGCCTACGAGCAGTACTTC
abundance: NA; j_gene: TRBJ2-7; v_gene: TRBV7-2; d_gene: NA; CDR3aa: CASSPGRPYEQYF; CDR3nt: TGTGCCAGCAGCCCCGGCCGGCCCTACGAGCAGTACTTC
abundance: NA; j_gene: TRBJ1-3; v_gene: TRBV9; d_gene: TRBD1; CDR3aa: CASSVAVTQGWSGNTIYF; CDR3nt: TGTGCCAGCAGCGTAGCTGTCACACAGGGGTGGTCCGGAAACACCATATATTTT
abundance: NA; j_gene: TRBJ2-2; v_gene: TRBV10-3; d_gene: NA; CDR3aa: CAIRPSGGTGELFF; CDR3nt: TGTGCCATCAGGCCCTCAGGGGGGACCGGGGAGCTGTTTTTT
abundance: NA; j_gene: TRBJ1-1; v_gene: TRBV19; d_gene: NA; CDR3aa: CASSIGGNTEAFF; CDR3nt: TGTGCCAGTAGTATCGGGGGGAACACTGAAGCTTTCTTT
abundance: NA; j_gene: TRBJ2-1; v_gene: TRBV5-1; d_gene: TRBD2; CDR3aa: CASSIGLADFNEQFF; CDR3nt: TGCGCCAGCAGCATAGGACTAGCGGATTTCAATGAGCAGTTCTTC
abundance: NA; j_gene: TRBJ2-7; v_gene: TRBV5-8; d_gene: NA; CDR3aa: CASSLLAGYEQYF; CDR3nt: TGTGCCAGCAGCTTGTTGGCAGGGTACGAGCAGTACTTC
abundance: NA; j_gene: TRBJ1-6; v_gene: TRBV5-4; d_gene: NA; CDR3aa: CASSRVGLNSPLHF; CDR3nt: TGTGCCAGCAGCCGAGTGGGCCTGAATTCACCCCTCCACTTT
abundance: NA; j_gene: TRBJ2-3; v_gene: TRBV4-3; d_gene: NA; CDR3aa: CASSQAGVGTDTQYF; CDR3nt: TGCGCCAGCAGCCAAGCCGGAGTCGGCACAGATACGCAGTATTTT
abundance: NA; j_gene: TRBJ1-5; v_gene: TRBV27; d_gene: NA; CDR3aa: CASSRTGLGDYQPQHF; CDR3nt: TGTGCCAGCAGCCGCACAGGGTTGGGGGACTATCAGCCCCAGCATTTT